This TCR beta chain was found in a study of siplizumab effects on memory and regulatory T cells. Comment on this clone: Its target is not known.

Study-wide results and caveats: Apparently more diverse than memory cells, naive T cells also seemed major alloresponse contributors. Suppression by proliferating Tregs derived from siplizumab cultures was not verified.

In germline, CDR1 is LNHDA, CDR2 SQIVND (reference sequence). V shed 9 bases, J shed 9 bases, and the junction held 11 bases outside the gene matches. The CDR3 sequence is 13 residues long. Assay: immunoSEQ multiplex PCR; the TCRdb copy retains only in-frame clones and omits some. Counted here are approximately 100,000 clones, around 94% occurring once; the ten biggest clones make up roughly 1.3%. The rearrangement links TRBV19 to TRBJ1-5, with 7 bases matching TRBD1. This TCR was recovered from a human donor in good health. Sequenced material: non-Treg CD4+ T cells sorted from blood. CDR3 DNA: TGTGCCAGCAGGGGGGACCTTGATCGGCCCCAGCATTTT. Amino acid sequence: CASRGDLDRPQHF.